The 24 T cell receptor beta chains given below trace back to one sample, sequenced in a study of blood T cell repertoires in COVID-19. The method was immunoSEQ multiplex PCR; TCRdb's version includes in-frame clones alone and lacks a portion of them. This sample has tens of thousands of clones, with approximately 80% found just once. Sequenced sample: peripheral blood. The origin of the receptors is a human donor in a cohort sampled during active COVID-19.

The genes are TRBV7-6 and TRBJ2-7; 8 bases are shared with TRBD2. With 4 bases clipped from V and 6 bases from J, the junction kept 8 bases outside the gene matches. Per germline, CDR1 SGHVS and CDR2 FNYEAQ. The CDR3 contains 14 residues. CDR3 sequence: CASSSDRGRSEQYF. CDR3 DNA: TGTGCCAGCAGCTCCGATCGCGGGAGGAGCGAGCAGTACTTC.

This clone is termed medium-sized. The chain links TRBV30 to TRBJ2-2, with D perhaps matching TRBD2 (6 bases). This CDR3 spans 13 amino acids. Germline CDR1 GTSNPN, CDR2 SVGIG (reference sequence). Trimming removed 2 bases from V and 6 bases from J, with 10 bases in between. The CDR3 region is CAWSWGESGELFF. The CDR3 DNA is TGTGCCTGGAGTTGGGGGGAGTCCGGGGAGCTGTTTTTT.

The chain links TRBV5-4 to TRBJ2-5, with 15 bases lining up with TRBD2. The V gene end was trimmed by 4 bases and the J gene end by 2 bases; junction bases not matched to a gene: 6. The V gene's germline CDR1 is SGHNT and CDR2 YYREEE (reference sequence). CDR3 length: 17 residues. The CDR3 bases are TGTGCCAGCAGCCTGGGACTAGCGGGAGGATTTCAAGAGACCCAGTACTTC. Translation gives CASSLGLAGGFQETQYF.

This chain joins TRBV19 and TRBJ2-2; 8 bases are shared with TRBD1. Trimming cost V 5 bases and J 7 bases; bases outside gene matches: 6. Looked up from germline, CDR1 is LNHDA and CDR2 is SQIVND (reference sequence). The CDR3 is 14 amino acids. CDR3 region: CASSGPGGVGELFF. The CDR3 DNA is TGTGCCAGTAGTGGACCAGGGGGCGTCGGGGAGCTGTTTTTT.

This clone was counted between two and nine times. The V gene is TRBV29-1, the J gene TRBJ1-1; D call uncertain. This CDR3 has 12 amino acids. Germline CDR1 is SQVTM and CDR2 is ANQGSEA. The V and J ends lost 6 bases and 5 bases respectively, with 13 bases between them. CDR3 sequence: CSVRVLRTEAFF. The CDR3 DNA reads TGCAGCGTGAGGGTCTTGAGGACTGAAGCTTTCTTT. Together with reference TRBV29-1 and TRBJ1-1, the CDR3 gives the full variable domain: SAVISQKPSRDICQRGTSLTIQCQVDSQVTMMFWYRQQPGQSLTLIATANQGSEATYESGFVIDKFPISRPNLTFSTLTVSNMSPEDSSIYLCSVRVLRTEAFFGQGTRLTVV.

The sample holds one count of this clone. The V and J genes are TRBV18 and TRBJ2-1, with D possibly matching TRBD2 (5 bases). Germline CDR1 reads KGHSH; CDR2 reads LQKENI. V was clipped by 4 bases and J by 7 bases, with 14 bases between them. The CDR3 consists of 14 residues. CDR3 residues: CASSRPLVENEQFF. The CDR3 DNA reads TGTGCCAGCTCACGTCCACTAGTTGAGAATGAGCAGTTCTTC.

In this sample, this clone turned up a few times. The chain uses TRBV10-3 and TRBJ1-6, with a weak D call TRBD1 (5 bases). Germline assignment: CDR1 ENHRY and CDR2 SYGVKD. The CDR3 sequence is 14 residues long. V shed 6 bases and J shed 7 bases, with 13 bases lying between them. CDR3 nucleotide sequence: TGTGCCATCAGGGACCGGGGGAGCAATTCACCCCTCCACTTT. As protein: CAIRDRGSNSPLHF.

The rearrangement joins TRBV7-2 to TRBJ2-5; 7 bases are shared with TRBD2. The J segment lost 5 bases and the V segment lost 2 bases, leaving 11 bases of the junction unmatched. This CDR3 is built from 16 residues. Germline V CDR1 and CDR2: SGHTA, FQGNSA. In DNA, the CDR3 is TGTGCCAGCAGCTTAACCAGCGGGGTAGGCGGCGAGACCCAGTACTTC. Translating gives CASSLTSGVGGETQYF.

The chain links TRBV5-5 to TRBJ1-5; D uncertain. The length of the CDR3 is 15 residues. From germline, CDR1 is SGHKS and CDR2 YYEKEE (reference sequence). V lost 6 bases to trimming and J lost 1 base, with 14 bases between them. The CDR3 nucleotides are TGTGCCAGCACGAGAAACTCGGGGAGCAATCAGCCCCAGCATTTT. It encodes CASTRNSGSNQPQHF.

This chain uses TRBV15 with TRBJ1-5; D perhaps matches TRBD1 (5 bases). Germline V CDR1 and CDR2: LNHNV, YYDKDF (reference sequence). V lost 3 bases, J lost 7 bases, and 19 bases lay in between. This CDR3 is 16 amino acids long. CDR3 DNA: TGTGCCACCAGCAGGAAGAGGTGGGGGGAAGGACAGCCCCAGCATTTT. It translates to CATSRKRWGEGQPQHF.

This CDR3 is CASSLAGQGARGSPLHF. CDR3 bases: TGTGCCAGCAGCTTAGCCGGACAGGGCGCCCGAGGGTCACCCCTCCACTTT. The chain employs TRBV11-2 and TRBJ1-6; 8 bases match TRBD1. The V and J ends lost 1 base and 10 bases, in that order; junction bases with no gene match: 12. CDR3 length: 17 amino acids. The germline V gene encodes CDR1 SGHAT and CDR2 FQNNGV.

The chain uses TRBV5-6 and TRBJ2-7; TRBD1 matches at 9 bases. The CDR3 has 15 amino acids. Germline V CDR1 and CDR2: SGHDT, YYEEEE. Trimming took 0 bases from V and 5 from J; bases not matched to a gene: 6. The CDR3 DNA reads as TGTGCCAGCAGCTTGGGGGGGACAGGGACCCACGAGCAGTACTTC. This encodes CASSLGGTGTHEQYF.

The CDR3 here is CASSSGQENSPLHF. DNA for the CDR3: TGTGCCAGCAGCTCCGGACAGGAGAATTCACCCCTCCACTTT. This chain connects TRBV7-9 to TRBJ1-6; TRBD1 matches at 7 bases. V lost 4 bases, J lost 7 bases, and 4 bases stayed unmatched. Germline values: CDR1 SEHNR, CDR2 FQNEAQ (reference sequence). The CDR3 is 14 residues long.

This chain links TRBV6-5 with TRBJ2-7; TRBD2 matches 8 bases. The CDR3 is 14 residues long. The germline V gene encodes CDR1 MNHEY and CDR2 SVGAGI. J lost 3 bases, V lost 2 bases, and 3 bases had no gene match. The CDR3 DNA reads TGTGCCAGCAGTTACCGGAGCGGGAGCTACGAGCAGTACTTC. It yields the protein CASSYRSGSYEQYF.

The chain is built from TRBV3-1 (or the pseudogene TRBV3-2) and TRBJ2-7; D possibly corresponds to TRBD2 (6 bases). Trimming removed 2 bases at V and 2 bases at J, with 13 bases between. Germline CDR1 LGHDT, CDR2 YNNKEL (reference sequence). The CDR3 runs 15 residues. The CDR3 loop is CASSQTPTGAYEQYF. In nucleotides, the CDR3 is TGTGCCAGCAGCCAAACCCCCACGGGGGCCTACGAGCAGTACTTC.

CDR3 coding DNA: TGCGCCAGCAGCCAAGAACTAACGGGTGATACGCAGTATTTT. It encodes CASSQELTGDTQYF. The chain combines TRBV4-1 with TRBJ2-3, with D hard to call. Trimming pared 0 bases from V and 6 bases from J, leaving 10 bases between. CDR3 length: 14 residues. Germline values: CDR1 MGHRA, CDR2 YSYEKL.

This clone was detected only a few times. The rearrangement joins TRBV19 to TRBJ2-3; 9 nucleotides line up with TRBD2. The CDR3 loop spans 17 amino acids. V shed 2 bases and J 1 base; nucleotides not matched to a gene: 7. The germline CDR1 and CDR2 sequences are LNHDA and SQIVND (reference sequence). The DNA for the CDR3 is TGTGCCAGTAGTATACGAAGGACTAGCGAAGGCACAGATACGCAGTATTTT. Amino acids: CASSIRRTSEGTDTQYF.

This rearrangement joins TRBV5-1 to TRBJ2-3, with 9 bases fitting TRBD2. Germline loops: CDR1 SGHRS, CDR2 YFSETQ. The CDR3 spans 15 residues. With V trimmed by 0 bases and J by 6 bases, 5 bases remained unmatched. CDR3 sequence reads: CASSLAGGRGDTQYF. Here the CDR3 DNA reads TGCGCCAGCAGCTTGGCCGGCGGGAGGGGCGATACGCAGTATTTT.

This clone was recorded once. The chain joins TRBV5-1 to TRBJ2-7, with 7 bases that match TRBD1. V gave up 5 bases and J gave up 0 bases; unmatched junction bases: 5. Germline V gene sequence: CDR1 SGHRS, CDR2 YFSETQ. The CDR3 runs 14 residues. Here the CDR3 reads CASRIGTDSYEQYF. The CDR3, as DNA: TGCGCCAGCAGGATCGGGACAGACTCCTACGAGCAGTACTTC.

The chain uses TRBV12-3 or TRBV12-4 and TRBJ2-1; D might be TRBD1 (6 bases). The V end was cut by 6 bases, the J end by 9 bases, with 15 bases between. The CDR3 contains 13 residues. The CDR3 DNA reads TGTGCCAGCAGACGGGACATCTGGAGTGAGCAGTTCTTC. Translated: CASRRDIWSEQFF.

This clone was seen a few times. This chain connects TRBV25-1 to TRBJ2-3; 8 nucleotides match TRBD2. The germline V gene has CDR1 MGHDK and CDR2 SYGVNS. This CDR3 region has 15 residues. V lost 4 bases and J lost 2; bases outside the gene matches: 5. The CDR3 DNA sequence: TGTGCCAGCAGTGCGGGAGGGCCGGACACAGATACGCAGTATTTT. This codes for CASSAGGPDTDTQYF.

This clone has a single count. This chain connects TRBV27 to TRBJ1-6, with D hard to call. CDR1 is MNHEY, CDR2 SMNVEV, per germline (reference sequence). The CDR3 has 14 residues. Trimming took 6 bases from V and 8 from J, leaving 14 bases between them. The CDR3 spells CASRLGRGYSPLHF. The DNA for the CDR3 is TGTGCCAGCAGGCTCGGTCGGGGATATTCACCCCTCCACTTT.

This sequence joins TRBV5-4 and TRBJ2-7, with 7 bases that match TRBD2. Trimming cost V 4 bases and J 6 bases; bases outside gene matches: 13. CDR3 length: 15 residues. From germline, CDR1 is SGHNT and CDR2 YYREEE (reference sequence). The CDR3 reads CASSMAGQWEGEQYF. In DNA, the CDR3 is TGTGCCAGCAGCATGGCCGGGCAGTGGGAGGGCGAGCAGTACTTC.

This chain connects TRBV27 to TRBJ2-2; D might be TRBD2 (7 bases). This CDR3 spans 15 amino acids. Between the trimmed V and J ends, which lost 7 bases and 0 bases, there was a span of 12 bases. The germline V gene encodes CDR1 MNHEY and CDR2 SMNVEV (reference sequence). CDR3 in amino acids: CASKKGGANTGELFF. Here the CDR3 DNA reads TGTGCCAGCAAAAAGGGGGGGGCGAACACCGGGGAGCTGTTTTTT.